The 8 T cell receptor beta chains in this list originate from one sample, sequenced in a study of OX40 agonist ivuxolimab in advanced cancers. Profiled with immunoSEQ multiplex PCR; TCRdb holds only in-frame clones, not every one. The sample lists roughly 95,000 clones; around 84% were seen once. Sample: CD4+ or CD8+ T cells sorted from blood, taken in a trial of the OX40 agonist ivuxolimab. The receptor source for this set is an adult with an advanced solid tumor such as melanoma, head and neck, liver or kidney cancer.

This sequence joins TRBV4-1 and TRBJ1-1; D ambiguous. CDR1 is MGHRA and CDR2 is YSYEKL in the germline V gene. CDR3 length: 16 amino acids. V was clipped by 1 base and J by 10 bases, with 22 bases between them. The CDR3 DNA sequence: TGCGCCAGCAGCCAAGCAAACCACCCGTGGCAGTACGGAGCTTTCTTT. As protein: CASSQANHPWQYGAFF.

The V call is TRBV4-1, the J call TRBJ2-5, with D hard to call. Germline assignment: CDR1 MGHRA and CDR2 YSYEKL. V lost 0 bases and J 0 bases, leaving 5 bases between the germline ends. The CDR3 loop spans 14 amino acids. The CDR3 loop is CASSQDANQETQYF. CDR3 nucleotide sequence: TGCGCCAGCAGCCAAGATGCCAACCAAGAGACCCAGTACTTC.

The chain carries TRBV10-1 and TRBJ2-6, with unresolved D. The V gene's germline CDR1 is WNHNN and CDR2 SYGVQD (reference sequence). The germline V and J ends were trimmed by 4 bases and 4 bases, with 8 bases remaining between them. The CDR3 totals 14 residues. CDR3 in amino acids: CASSVGSGANVLTF. DNA for the CDR3: TGCGCCAGCAGTGTTGGATCAGGGGCCAACGTCCTGACTTTC.

V and J are TRBV12-5 and TRBJ2-3; D is uncertain. V lost 3 bases, J lost 4 bases, and 17 bases lay in between. Per germline, CDR1 LGHNT and CDR2 FRNRAP. This CDR3 spans 16 amino acids. As DNA, the CDR3 is TGTGCTAGTGGTTTCGGGCTTACCACCCCCTCAGATACGCAGTATTTT. It codes for CASGFGLTTPSDTQYF.

The chain joins TRBV30 to TRBJ2-7, with 8 positions matching TRBD1. Germline CDR1 and CDR2: GTSNPN and SVGIG (reference sequence). CDR3 length equals 15 residues. V lost 2 bases and J lost 6; bases outside the gene matches: 12. The CDR3 loop is CAWSRGSAGGGEQYF. In DNA form, the CDR3 reads TGTGCCTGGAGTCGAGGGTCAGCAGGGGGCGGCGAGCAGTACTTC.

The J gene is TRBJ1-2, the V gene TRBV11-2, with 10 bases fitting TRBD1. Germline-derived CDR1 and CDR2 are SGHAT and FQNNGV. The CDR3 consists of 14 residues. J lost 4 bases, V lost 7 bases, and 6 bases had no gene match. The CDR3 loop is CASTRDRGSYGYTF. CDR3 DNA sequence: TGTGCCAGCACCCGGGACAGGGGTAGCTATGGCTACACCTTC.

The chain employs TRBV7-9 and TRBJ2-7, with 11 bases matching TRBD2. Losses at the gene ends were 4 bases for V and 6 bases for J; bases not matched to a gene: 5. The CDR3 has 14 amino acids. Germline-derived CDR1 and CDR2 are SEHNR and FQNEAQ (reference sequence). The CDR3 nucleotides are TGTGCCAGCAGCTCGACTAGCGGGATTGGCGAGCAGTACTTC. Protein: CASSSTSGIGEQYF.

This chain links TRBV11-3 with TRBJ2-3, with D unresolved. V was trimmed by 5 bases and J by 2 bases, leaving 5 bases between them. Germline V gene lookup returns CDR1 SGHNT and CDR2 YENEEA. CDR3 length equals 12 residues. CDR3 protein: CASSLVTDTQYF. The CDR3 DNA follows: TGTGCCAGCAGCCTCGTCACAGATACGCAGTATTTT.